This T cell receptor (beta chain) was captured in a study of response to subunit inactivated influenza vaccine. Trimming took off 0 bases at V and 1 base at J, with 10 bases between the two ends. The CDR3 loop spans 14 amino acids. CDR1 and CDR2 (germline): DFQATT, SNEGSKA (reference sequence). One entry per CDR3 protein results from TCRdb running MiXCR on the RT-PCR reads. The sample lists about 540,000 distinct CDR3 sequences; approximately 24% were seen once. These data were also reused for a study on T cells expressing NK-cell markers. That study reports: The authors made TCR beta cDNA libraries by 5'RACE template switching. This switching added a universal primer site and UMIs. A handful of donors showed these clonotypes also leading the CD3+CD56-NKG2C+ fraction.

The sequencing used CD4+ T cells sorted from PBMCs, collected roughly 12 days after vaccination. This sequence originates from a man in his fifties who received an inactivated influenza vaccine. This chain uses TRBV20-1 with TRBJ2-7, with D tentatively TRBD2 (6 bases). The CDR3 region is CSARDPSASYEQYF. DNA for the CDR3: TGCAGTGCTAGAGACCCTAGCGCTTCCTACGAGCAGTACTTC.